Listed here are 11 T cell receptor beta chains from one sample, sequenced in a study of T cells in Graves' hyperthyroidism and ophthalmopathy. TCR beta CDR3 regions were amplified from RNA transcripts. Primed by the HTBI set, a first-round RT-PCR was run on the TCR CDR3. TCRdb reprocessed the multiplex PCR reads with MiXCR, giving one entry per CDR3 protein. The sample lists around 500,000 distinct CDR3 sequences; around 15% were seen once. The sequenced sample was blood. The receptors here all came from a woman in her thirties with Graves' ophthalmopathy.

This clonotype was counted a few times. CDR3 protein: CASSVVGVESDEQFF. The CDR3 DNA reads as TGTGCCAGCAGCGTAGTAGGCGTAGAGAGCGATGAGCAGTTCTTC. V and J are TRBV9 and TRBJ2-1; D unclear. Trimming removed 0 bases from V and 8 bases from J, with 15 bases in between. Germline V gene sequence: CDR1 SGDLS, CDR2 YYNGEE. The CDR3 consists of 15 residues.

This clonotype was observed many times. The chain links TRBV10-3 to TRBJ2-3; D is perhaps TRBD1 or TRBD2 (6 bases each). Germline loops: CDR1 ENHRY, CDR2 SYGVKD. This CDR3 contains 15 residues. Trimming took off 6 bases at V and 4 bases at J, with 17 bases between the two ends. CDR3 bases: TGTGCCATCAGCCAAGGACTGGAGGGGGCAGATACGCAGTATTTT. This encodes CAISQGLEGADTQYF.

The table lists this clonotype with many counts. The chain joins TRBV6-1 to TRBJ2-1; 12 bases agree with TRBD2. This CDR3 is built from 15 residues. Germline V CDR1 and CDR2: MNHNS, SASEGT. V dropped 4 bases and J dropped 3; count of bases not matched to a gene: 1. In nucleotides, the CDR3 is TGTGCCAGCAGTGGGACTAGCGGGAACTACAATGAGCAGTTCTTC. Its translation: CASSGTSGNYNEQFF.

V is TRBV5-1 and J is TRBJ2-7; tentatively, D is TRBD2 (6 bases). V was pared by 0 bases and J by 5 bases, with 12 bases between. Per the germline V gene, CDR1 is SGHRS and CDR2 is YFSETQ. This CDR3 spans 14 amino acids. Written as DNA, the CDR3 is TGCGCCAGCAGCTTGGGTGGGACTGAGAACGAGCAGTACTTC. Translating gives CASSLGGTENEQYF.

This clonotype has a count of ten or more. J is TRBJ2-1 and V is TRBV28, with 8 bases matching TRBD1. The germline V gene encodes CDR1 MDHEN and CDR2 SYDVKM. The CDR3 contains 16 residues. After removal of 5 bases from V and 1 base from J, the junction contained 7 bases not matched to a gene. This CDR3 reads CASSTLRDRSYNEQFF. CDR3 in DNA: TGTGCCAGCAGTACCCTCCGGGACAGGTCCTACAATGAGCAGTTCTTC.

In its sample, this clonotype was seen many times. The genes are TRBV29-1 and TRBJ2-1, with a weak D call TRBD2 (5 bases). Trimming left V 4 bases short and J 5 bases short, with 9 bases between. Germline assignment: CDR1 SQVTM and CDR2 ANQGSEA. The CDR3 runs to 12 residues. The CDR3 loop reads CSVGGVHNEQFF. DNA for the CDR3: TGCAGCGTTGGGGGAGTACACAATGAGCAGTTCTTC.

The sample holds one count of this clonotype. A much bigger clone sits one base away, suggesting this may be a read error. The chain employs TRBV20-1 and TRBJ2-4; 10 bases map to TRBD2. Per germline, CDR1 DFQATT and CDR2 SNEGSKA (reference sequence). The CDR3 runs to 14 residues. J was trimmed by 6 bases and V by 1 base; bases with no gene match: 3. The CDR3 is CSARVGLARNIQYF. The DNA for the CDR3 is TGCAGTGCTAGAGTGGGACTAGCGCGAAACATTCAGTACTTC.

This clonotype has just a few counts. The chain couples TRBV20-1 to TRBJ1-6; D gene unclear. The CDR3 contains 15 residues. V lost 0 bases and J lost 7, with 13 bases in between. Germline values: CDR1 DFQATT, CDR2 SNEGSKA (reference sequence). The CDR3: CSARDPRTGNSPLHF. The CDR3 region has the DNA TGCAGTGCTAGAGATCCCCGGACGGGCAATTCACCCCTCCACTTT.

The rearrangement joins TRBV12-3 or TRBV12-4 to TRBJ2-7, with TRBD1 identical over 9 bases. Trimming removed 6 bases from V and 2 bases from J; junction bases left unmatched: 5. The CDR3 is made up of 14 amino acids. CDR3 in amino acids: CASRGTGRTYEQYF. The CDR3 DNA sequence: TGTGCCAGCAGGGGGACAGGGCGGACCTACGAGCAGTACTTC.

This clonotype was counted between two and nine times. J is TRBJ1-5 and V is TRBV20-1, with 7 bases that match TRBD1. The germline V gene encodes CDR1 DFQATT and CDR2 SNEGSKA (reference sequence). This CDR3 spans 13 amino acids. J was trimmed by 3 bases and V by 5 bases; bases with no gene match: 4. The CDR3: CSAAGTANQPQHF. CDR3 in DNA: TGCAGTGCTGCCGGGACAGCCAATCAGCCCCAGCATTTT.

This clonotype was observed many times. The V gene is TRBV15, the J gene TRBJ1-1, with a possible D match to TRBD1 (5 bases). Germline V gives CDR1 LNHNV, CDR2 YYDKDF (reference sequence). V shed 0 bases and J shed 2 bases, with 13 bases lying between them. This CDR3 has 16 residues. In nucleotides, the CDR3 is TGTGCCACCAGCAGAGATATGGAGACAGACAACACTGAAGCTTTCTTT. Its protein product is CATSRDMETDNTEAFF. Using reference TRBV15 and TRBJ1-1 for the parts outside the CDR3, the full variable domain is DAMVIQNPRYQVTQFGKPVTLSCSQTLNHNVMYWYQQKSSQAPKLLFHYYDKDFNNEADTPDNFQSRRPNTSFCFLDIRSPGLGDTAMYLCATSRDMETDNTEAFFGQGTRLTVV.